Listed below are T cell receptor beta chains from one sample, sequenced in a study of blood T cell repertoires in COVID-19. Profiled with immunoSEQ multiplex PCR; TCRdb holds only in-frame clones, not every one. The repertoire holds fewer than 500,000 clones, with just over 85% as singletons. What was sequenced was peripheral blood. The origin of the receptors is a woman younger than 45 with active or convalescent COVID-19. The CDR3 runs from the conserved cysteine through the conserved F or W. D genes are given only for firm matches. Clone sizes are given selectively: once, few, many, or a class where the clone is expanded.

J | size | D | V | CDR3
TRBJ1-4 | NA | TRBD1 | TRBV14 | CASSLQGAANEKLFF
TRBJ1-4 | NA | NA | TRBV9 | CASSSRGGEKLFF
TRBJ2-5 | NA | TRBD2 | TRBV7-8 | CASSPNWREGLETQYF
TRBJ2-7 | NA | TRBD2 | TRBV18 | CASSLGAGIAYEQYF
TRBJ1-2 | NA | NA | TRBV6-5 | CASTRNYGYTF
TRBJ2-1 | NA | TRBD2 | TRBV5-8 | CASSLVVAGGLGEQFF
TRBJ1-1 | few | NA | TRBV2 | CASSVQTEAFF
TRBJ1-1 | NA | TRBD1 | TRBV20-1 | CSAPGQSEAFF
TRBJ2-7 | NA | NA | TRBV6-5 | CASSYFGSSYEQYF
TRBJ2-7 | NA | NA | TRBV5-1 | CASKDRDNSYEQYF